The 22 T cell receptor beta chains below were found in one sample sequenced in a study of blood T cell repertoires in COVID-19. The table came from immunoSEQ multiplex PCR; TCRdb's copy has only in-frame clones and leaves some out. The table lists more than 40,000 clones, roughly 88% of them singletons. What was sequenced was peripheral blood. Source of these receptors: a human donor in a cohort sampled during active COVID-19. The donor label of this sample is uncertain.

V and J are TRBV6-6 and TRBJ2-2; D is unresolved. The CDR3 sequence is 11 residues long. Per germline, CDR1 MNHNY and CDR2 SVGAGI (reference sequence). Trimming shortened V by 4 bases and J by 5 bases, and 2 bases separated the two germline ends. The CDR3 loop is CASSLTGELFF. The CDR3 DNA is TGTGCCAGCAGTTTAACCGGGGAGCTGTTTTTT.

The chain's CDR3 is CASQEGISTDTQYF. The CDR3 region has the DNA TGTGCCAGCCAAGAGGGTATAAGCACAGATACGCAGTATTTT. The chain carries TRBV7-2 and TRBJ2-3, with a possible D match to TRBD2 (5 bases). CDR3 length: 14 amino acids. V dropped 8 bases and J dropped 0 bases, with 12 bases sitting between them. Germline V gene data show CDR1 as SGHTA and CDR2 as FQGNSA.

The J gene is TRBJ2-7, the V gene TRBV7-2; TRBD1 matches at 9 bases. From germline, CDR1 is SGHTA and CDR2 FQGNSA. V lost 1 base to trimming and J lost 3 bases; unmatched junction nucleotides: 4. The CDR3 totals 15 residues. This CDR3 reads CASSLEGTGIYEQYF. DNA for the CDR3: TGTGCCAGCAGCTTAGAGGGGACAGGGATCTACGAGCAGTACTTC. The full variable domain, its missing parts supplied by reference TRBV7-2 and TRBJ2-7, is GAGVSQSPSNKVTEKGKDVELRCDPISGHTALYWYRQSLGQGLEFLIYFQGNSAPDKSGLPSDRFSAERTGGSVSTLTIQRTQQEDSAVYLCASSLEGTGIYEQYFGPGTRLTVT.

The chain uses TRBV18 and TRBJ1-6; 12 bases map to TRBD1. With 4 bases clipped from V and 6 bases from J, the junction kept 1 base outside the gene matches. Germline-derived CDR1 and CDR2 are KGHSH and LQKENI. The CDR3 has 15 amino acids. CDR3 sequence: CASSQGQGANSPLHF. Here the CDR3 DNA reads TGTGCCAGCTCACAGGGACAGGGGGCTAATTCACCCCTCCACTTT.

The chain carries TRBV5-6 and TRBJ1-5, with TRBD1 matching over 7 bases. This CDR3 has 16 amino acids. The V and J ends lost 0 bases and 3 bases, in that order; junction bases with no gene match: 6. Germline V gene lookup returns CDR1 SGHDT and CDR2 YYEEEE. This CDR3 reads CASSLGMDRINQPQHF. The DNA for the CDR3 is TGTGCCAGCAGCTTGGGAATGGACAGGATCAATCAGCCCCAGCATTTT.

This clone occurred a few times. The V call is TRBV5-4, the J call TRBJ1-1, with D perhaps TRBD1 (6 bases). CDR1 SGHNT and CDR2 YYREEE come from the germline V gene (reference sequence). The germline V and J ends were trimmed by 2 bases and 4 bases, with 21 bases remaining between them. This CDR3 region has 17 residues. CDR3 residues: CASSFGGGRARATEAFF. CDR3 sequence (DNA): TGTGCCAGCAGCTTTGGAGGGGGGAGGGCGAGGGCCACTGAAGCTTTCTTT.

V usage is TRBV6-6 and J usage is TRBJ1-4; 7 bases agree with TRBD1. V trimming: 2 bases; J trimming: 4 bases; junction bases outside the gene matches: 1. The CDR3 runs to 14 residues. Germline assignment: CDR1 MNHNY and CDR2 SVGAGI (reference sequence). CDR3 protein: CASSYGTVNEKLFF. CDR3 nucleotides: TGTGCCAGCAGTTACGGGACAGTTAATGAAAAACTGTTTTTT.

The chain combines TRBV28 with TRBJ2-1; 7 bases fit TRBD2. V shed 8 bases, J shed 0 bases, and the junction held 13 bases outside the gene matches. CDR3 size: 17 residues. Germline-derived CDR1 and CDR2 are MDHEN and SYDVKM. This CDR3 is CASQGFSRTSSYNEQFF. Here the CDR3 DNA reads TGTGCCAGCCAAGGTTTTAGCAGGACTAGCTCCTACAATGAGCAGTTCTTC.

This clone was detected a few times. The chain links TRBV10-1 to TRBJ1-2; tentative D call: TRBD1 (5 bases). The CDR3 consists of 17 residues. In germline, CDR1 is WNHNN, CDR2 SYGVQD (reference sequence). V shed 8 bases and J shed 2 bases, with 24 bases lying between them. The CDR3 sequence: CASLMTQGHPANYGYTF. The DNA for the CDR3 is TGCGCCAGCCTTATGACACAAGGACACCCGGCGAACTATGGCTACACCTTC.

The chain is built from TRBV19 and TRBJ2-6; possibly TRBD2 for D (5 bases). The CDR3 is 19 amino acids. Trimming stripped 5 bases from V and 0 bases from J, with 20 bases between. Germline V gene lookup returns CDR1 LNHDA and CDR2 SQIVND (reference sequence). In nucleotides, the CDR3 is TGTGCCAGTAGTCGACCAGGCGTCGTTCGGGGCTCTGGGGCCAACGTCCTGACTTTC. Its protein product is CASSRPGVVRGSGANVLTF.

The chain carries TRBV4-2 and TRBJ2-1, with a possible D match to TRBD1 (6 bases). The germline gives CDR1 LGHNA, CDR2 YNFKEQ. V was cut by 4 bases and J by 5 bases, with 12 bases left in between. The CDR3 is made up of 14 amino acids. CDR3 bases: TGTGCCAGCAGCCTTACAGGGAAGAACAATGAGCAGTTCTTC. Amino acids: CASSLTGKNNEQFF.

The chain links TRBV5-4 to TRBJ2-3; D uncertain. This CDR3 contains 14 residues. Trimming pared 2 bases from V and 1 base from J, leaving 8 bases between. Germline assignment: CDR1 SGHNT and CDR2 YYREEE (reference sequence). This chain's CDR3 is CASSFLSGTDTQYF. The DNA of the CDR3 is TGTGCCAGCAGCTTTTTGTCAGGCACAGATACGCAGTATTTT.

The rearrangement links TRBV4-1 to TRBJ1-3; 7 bases are shared with TRBD1. Germline CDR1 and CDR2: MGHRA and YSYEKL. There are 17 residues in the CDR3. Unmatched junction bases numbered 9, after V lost 4 bases and J lost 0 bases. Written as DNA, the CDR3 is TGCGCCAGCAGCCCCAACCCGCAGGGGGGCTCTGGAAACACCATATATTTT. Translating gives CASSPNPQGGSGNTIYF.

The chain links TRBV30 to TRBJ1-1; D unresolved. Per the germline V gene, CDR1 is GTSNPN and CDR2 is SVGIG (reference sequence). This CDR3 is built from 13 residues. V gave up 0 bases and J gave up 5 bases, with 10 bases separating them. CDR3 in DNA: TGTGCCTGGAGTGTCGGCGGAAGGACTGAAGCTTTCTTT. This gives the protein CAWSVGGRTEAFF.

The chain employs TRBV10-3 and TRBJ2-7, with 8 bases identical to TRBD1. V shed 10 bases and J 2 bases; nucleotides not matched to a gene: 7. The V gene's germline CDR1 is ENHRY and CDR2 SYGVKD. The CDR3 runs 13 residues. This chain's CDR3 is CATRDRPPYEQYF. The CDR3 nucleotides read TGTGCCACCCGGGACAGGCCTCCCTACGAGCAGTACTTC.

The chain joins TRBV5-1 to TRBJ2-5; D is unresolved. CDR1 is SGHRS, CDR2 YFSETQ, per germline. V lost 0 bases and J 5 bases, leaving 11 bases between the germline ends. The CDR3 is 14 amino acids. This CDR3 reads CASSLAENGETQYF. As DNA, the CDR3 is TGCGCCAGCAGCTTGGCAGAAAACGGGGAGACCCAGTACTTC.

The chain combines TRBV15 with TRBJ2-2; a possible D gene is TRBD1 (5 bases). V lost 1 base, J lost 6 bases, and 9 bases lay in between. This CDR3 is 14 amino acids long. Germline CDR1 LNHNV, CDR2 YYDKDF (reference sequence). The DNA of the CDR3 is TGTGCCACCAGCAGAGGGGCAGGGCCCGGGGAGCTGTTTTTT. Its translation is CATSRGAGPGELFF.

The J gene is TRBJ1-2, the V gene TRBV28, with 8 bases matching TRBD1. The germline gives CDR1 MDHEN, CDR2 SYDVKM. After removal of 10 bases from V and 5 bases from J, the junction contained 6 bases not matched to a gene. The CDR3 runs to 12 residues. CDR3 nucleotides: TGTGCCATTCTACAGGGGGGATATGGCTACACCTTC. Its protein product is CAILQGGYGYTF.

This chain joins TRBV5-1 and TRBJ2-3, with TRBD2 matching 12 bases. The CDR3 has 16 amino acids. With 1 base clipped from V and 2 bases from J, the junction kept 2 bases outside the gene matches. Germline CDR1 SGHRS, CDR2 YFSETQ. CDR3 in amino acids: CASSLSSGGATDTQYF. The DNA for the CDR3 is TGCGCCAGCAGCTTGTCTAGCGGGGGGGCCACAGATACGCAGTATTTT.

The J gene is TRBJ2-1, the V gene TRBV7-9; D gene uncertain. The ends were cut back, 5 bases at V and 5 bases at J, with 10 bases in the middle. The CDR3 totals 13 residues. Germline CDR1 is SEHNR and CDR2 is FQNEAQ (reference sequence). The CDR3 nucleotides read TGTGCCAGCAGCCCTACCCCTCACAATGAGCAGTTCTTC. This gives the protein CASSPTPHNEQFF.

The chain uses TRBV6-5 and TRBJ1-6, with TRBD1 as a possible D gene (6 bases). Looked up from germline, CDR1 is MNHEY and CDR2 is SVGAGI. This CDR3 contains 14 residues. V gave up 7 bases and J gave up 9 bases, with 16 bases separating them. The CDR3 DNA follows: TGTGCCAGCATCAGGACAGCTCCTATTTCACCCCTCCACTTT. Amino acids: CASIRTAPISPLHF.

The rearrangement links TRBV27 to TRBJ2-1; 9 nucleotides line up with TRBD2. This CDR3 is built from 16 residues. Germline CDR1 and CDR2: MNHEY and SMNVEV (reference sequence). J gave up 4 bases and V 7 bases, and 11 bases lay outside the gene matches. DNA for the CDR3: TGTGCCAGCATGATTAGCGGGGGCATTATTTACAATGAGCAGTTCTTC. As protein: CASMISGGIIYNEQFF.